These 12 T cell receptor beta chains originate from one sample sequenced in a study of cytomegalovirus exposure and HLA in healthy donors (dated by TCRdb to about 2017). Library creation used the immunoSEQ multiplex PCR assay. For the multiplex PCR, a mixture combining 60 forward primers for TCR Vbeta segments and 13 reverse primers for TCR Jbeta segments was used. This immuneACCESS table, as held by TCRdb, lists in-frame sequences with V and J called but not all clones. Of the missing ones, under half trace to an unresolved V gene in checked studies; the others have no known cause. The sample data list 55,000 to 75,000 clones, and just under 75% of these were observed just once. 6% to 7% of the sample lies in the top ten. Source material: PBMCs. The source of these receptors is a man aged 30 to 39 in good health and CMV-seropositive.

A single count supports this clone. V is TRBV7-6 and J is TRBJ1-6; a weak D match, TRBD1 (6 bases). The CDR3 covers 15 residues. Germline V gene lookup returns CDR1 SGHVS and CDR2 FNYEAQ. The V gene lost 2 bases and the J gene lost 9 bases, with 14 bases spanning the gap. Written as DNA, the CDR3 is TGTGCCAGCAGCTTAATGTCGGACAGATCTTCACCCCTCCACTTT. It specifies CASSLMSDRSSPLHF.

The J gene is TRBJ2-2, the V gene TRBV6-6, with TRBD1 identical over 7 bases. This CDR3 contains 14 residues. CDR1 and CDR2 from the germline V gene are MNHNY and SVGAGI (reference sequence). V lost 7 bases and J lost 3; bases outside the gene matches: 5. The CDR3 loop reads CASTGTAYTGELFF. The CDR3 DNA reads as TGTGCCAGCACCGGGACAGCTTACACCGGGGAGCTGTTTTTT.

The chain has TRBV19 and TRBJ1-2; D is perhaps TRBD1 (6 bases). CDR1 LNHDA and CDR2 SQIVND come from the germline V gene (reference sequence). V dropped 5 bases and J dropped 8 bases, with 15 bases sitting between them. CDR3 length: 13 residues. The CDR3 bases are TGTGCCAGTAGTCTACAGGGAAGGTCAGGCTACACCTTC. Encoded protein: CASSLQGRSGYTF. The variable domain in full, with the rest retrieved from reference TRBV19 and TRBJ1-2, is DGGITQSPKYLFRKEGQNVTLSCEQNLNHDAMYWYRQDPGQGLRLIYYSQIVNDFQKGDIAEGYSVSREKKESFPLTVTSAQKNPTAFYLCASSLQGRSGYTFGSGTRLTVV.

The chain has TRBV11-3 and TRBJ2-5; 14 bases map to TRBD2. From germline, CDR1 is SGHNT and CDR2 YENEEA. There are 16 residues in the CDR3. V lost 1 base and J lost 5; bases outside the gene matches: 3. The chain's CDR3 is CASSLGLAGGYETQYF. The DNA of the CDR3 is TGTGCCAGCAGCTTAGGACTAGCGGGGGGGTATGAGACCCAGTACTTC.

The CDR3 reads CASSQALPGSSMSTGELFF. The CDR3 region has the DNA TGCGCCAGCAGCCAAGCTCTCCCCGGGTCCTCTATGAGCACCGGGGAGCTGTTTTTT. This rearrangement joins TRBV4-3 to TRBJ2-2; D gene uncertain. CDR3 length equals 19 residues. Germline V lookup: CDR1 LGHNA, CDR2 YSLEER. V was trimmed by 1 base and J by 4 bases, leaving 22 bases between them.

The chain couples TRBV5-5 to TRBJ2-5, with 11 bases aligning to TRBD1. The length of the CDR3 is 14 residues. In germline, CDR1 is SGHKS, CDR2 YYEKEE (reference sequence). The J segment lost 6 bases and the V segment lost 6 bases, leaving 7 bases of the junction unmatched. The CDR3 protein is CASNRDRGEKTQYF. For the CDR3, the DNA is TGTGCCAGCAACCGGGACAGGGGGGAAAAGACCCAGTACTTC.

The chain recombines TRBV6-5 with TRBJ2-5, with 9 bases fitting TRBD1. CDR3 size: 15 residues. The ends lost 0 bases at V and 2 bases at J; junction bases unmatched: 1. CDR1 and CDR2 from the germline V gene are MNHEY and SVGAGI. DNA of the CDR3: TGTGCCAGCAGTTACTCGGGACAGGGTCAAGAGACCCAGTACTTC. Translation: CASSYSGQGQETQYF.

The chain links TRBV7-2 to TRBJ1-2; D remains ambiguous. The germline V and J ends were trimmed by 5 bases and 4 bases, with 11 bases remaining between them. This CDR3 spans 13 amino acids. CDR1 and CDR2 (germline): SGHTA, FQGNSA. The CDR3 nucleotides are TGTGCCAGCAGCCCCGATGCGCCCTATGGCTACACCTTC. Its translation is CASSPDAPYGYTF.

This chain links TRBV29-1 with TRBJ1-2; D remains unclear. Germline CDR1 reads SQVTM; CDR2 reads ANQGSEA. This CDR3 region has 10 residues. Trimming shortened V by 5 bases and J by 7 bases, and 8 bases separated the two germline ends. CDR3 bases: TGCAGCGTTCCCGGGTGTGGCTACACCTTC. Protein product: CSVPGCGYTF.

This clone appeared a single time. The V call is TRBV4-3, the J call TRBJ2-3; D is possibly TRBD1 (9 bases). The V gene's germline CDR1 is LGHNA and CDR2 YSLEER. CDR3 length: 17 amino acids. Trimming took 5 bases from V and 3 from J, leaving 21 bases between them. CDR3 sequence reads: CASSYYAGGQGTDTQYF. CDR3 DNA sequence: TGCGCCAGCAGCTACTACGCGGGAGGACAGGGGACAGATACGCAGTATTTT.

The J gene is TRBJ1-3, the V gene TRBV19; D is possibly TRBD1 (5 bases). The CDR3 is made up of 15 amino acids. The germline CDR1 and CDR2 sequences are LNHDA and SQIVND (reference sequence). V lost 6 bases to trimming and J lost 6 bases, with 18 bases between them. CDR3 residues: CASRPPGLGLNTIYF. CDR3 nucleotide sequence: TGTGCCAGTAGACCCCCGGGACTGGGATTAAACACCATATATTTT.

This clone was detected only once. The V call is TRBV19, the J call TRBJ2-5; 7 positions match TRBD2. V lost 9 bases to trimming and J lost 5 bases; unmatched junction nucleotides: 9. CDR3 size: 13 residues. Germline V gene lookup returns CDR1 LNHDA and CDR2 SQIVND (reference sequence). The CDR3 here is CASSDGGKETQYF. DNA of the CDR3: TGTGCCAGCTCCGACGGGGGGAAGGAGACCCAGTACTTC.